What follows is one T cell receptor beta chain and its context. Its antigen remains unidentified. Documented time point: blood 2 weeks post-SBRT. Treatment here: 15 Gy SBRT to primary tumor, nephrectomy 4 weeks later. The patient's renal cell carcinoma had clear cell pathology. This specimen comes from a study of radiation and T cells in renal cell carcinoma. Background on the study: Nephrectomy followed 15 Gy stereotactic body radiation by 4 weeks.

Profiling relied on immunoSEQ multiplex PCR, and the TCRdb table lists in-frame clones only, not all of them. Among almost 50,000 clones, more than 80% were seen once, and the ten largest hold 29%. Study-wide results and limits: Without pretreatment biopsies, baseline tumor clonotype presence was undetermined.

The CDR3 sequence is 13 residues long. The TCR sequence derives from a woman between 65 and 79 years old with renal cell carcinoma. The input for sequencing was blood, taken from a patient whose treatment included radiotherapy and nephrectomy. The V gene is TRBV21-1, the J gene TRBJ1-4; TRBD1, the D gene given by the table, was not confirmed from the DNA. TRBV21-1 is assigned pseudogene status. CDR3 nucleotides: TGTGCCACCCTGACAGGGGAGAATGAAAAACTGTTTTTT. Its translation is CATLTGENEKLFF.